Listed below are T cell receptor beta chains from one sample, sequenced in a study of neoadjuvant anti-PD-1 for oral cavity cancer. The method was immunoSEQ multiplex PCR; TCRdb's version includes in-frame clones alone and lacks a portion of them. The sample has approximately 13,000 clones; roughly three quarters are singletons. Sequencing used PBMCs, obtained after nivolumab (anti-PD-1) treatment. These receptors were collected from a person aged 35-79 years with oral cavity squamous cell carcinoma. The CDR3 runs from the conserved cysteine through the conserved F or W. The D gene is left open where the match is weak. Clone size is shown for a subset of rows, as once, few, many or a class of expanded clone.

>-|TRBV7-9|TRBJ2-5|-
TGTGCCAGCAGCTTAGGGCGACTTAAGGAGACCCAGTACTTC
CASSLGRLKETQYF
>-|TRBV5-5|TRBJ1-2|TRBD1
TGTGCCAGCAGCTTGGGGACAGGTGGCTACACCTTC
CASSLGTGGYTF
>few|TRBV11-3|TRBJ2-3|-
TGTGCCAGCAGCGACAACCGGGGGACAGATACGCAGTATTTT
CASSDNRGTDTQYF
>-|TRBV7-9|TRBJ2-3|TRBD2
TGTGCCAGCAGCGACAGCGGGACCGCCACGGGGGATACGCAGTATTTT
CASSDSGTATGDTQYF
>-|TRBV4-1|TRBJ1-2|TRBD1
TGCGCCAGCAGCCAACCTGTAACCGGGACAGGTCTAGCTAACTATGGCTACACCTTC
CASSQPVTGTGLANYGYTF
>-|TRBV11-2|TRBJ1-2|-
TGTGCCAGCAGCCCCGGGCTGGGCTTAGGCTACACCTTC
CASSPGLGLGYTF
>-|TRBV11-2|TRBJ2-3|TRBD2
TGTGCCAGCAGCCCCCGCGGTGGTAGCGGGAGTTCAGATACGCAGTATTTT
CASSPRGGSGSSDTQYF
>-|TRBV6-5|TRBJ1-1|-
TGTGCCAGCAGTTTCTGGGCGGGGGGGCAAACTGAAGCTTTCTTT
CASSFWAGGQTEAFF
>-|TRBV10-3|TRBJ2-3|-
TGTGCCATCAGTGATTCGGACGTAACTAGCTGGGGAAGCACAGATACGCAGTATTTT
CAISDSDVTSWGSTDTQYF
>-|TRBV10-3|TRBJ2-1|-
TGTGCCATCAGTGATCCCGGACCGAACCCCTATGAGCAGTTCTTC
CAISDPGPNPYEQFF
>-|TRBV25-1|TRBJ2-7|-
TGTGCCAGCAGTGGACAGTTATACGAGCAGTACTTC
CASSGQLYEQYF
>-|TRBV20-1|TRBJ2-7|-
TGCAGTGCTAGTCACTCCTACGAGCAGTACTTC
CSASHSYEQYF
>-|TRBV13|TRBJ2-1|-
TGTGCCAGCAGCTTGGTCAGGAAGGGAAATGAGCAGTTCTTC
CASSLVRKGNEQFF
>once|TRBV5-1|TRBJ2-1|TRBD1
TGCGCCAGCAGTATTAGGGGGCCATATTACAATGAGCAGTTCTTC
CASSIRGPYYNEQFF
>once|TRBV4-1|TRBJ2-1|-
TGCGCCAGCAGCCCCCTAGGGCGGTATGTGGACAATGAGCAGTTCTTC
CASSPLGRYVDNEQFF
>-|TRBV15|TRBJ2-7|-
TGTGCCACCAGCAGGTTATTTGAGGACGAGCAGTACTTC
CATSRLFEDEQYF
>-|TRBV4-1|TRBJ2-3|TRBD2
TGCGCCAGCAGCCGCTCCCCCAGCCTAGCGGGGAATACGCAGTATTTT
CASSRSPSLAGNTQYF
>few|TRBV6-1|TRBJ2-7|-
TGTGCCAGCAGTGGGGGGACCCCCAGGTTCGACGAGCAGTACTTC
CASSGGTPRFDEQYF
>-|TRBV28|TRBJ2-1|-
TGTGCCAGCAGTTTGGGTGAGCAGTTCTTC
CASSLGEQFF
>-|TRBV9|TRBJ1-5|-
TGTGCCAGCAGCGCACAGGGCTCTAGCAATCAGCCCCAGCATTTT
CASSAQGSSNQPQHF
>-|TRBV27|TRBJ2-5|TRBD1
TGTGCCAGCGGAGACCTGGGACAGCAAGAGACCCAGTACTTC
CASGDLGQQETQYF
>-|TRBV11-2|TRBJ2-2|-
TGTGCCAGCAGCGGTGGCCGGTCCGGCACCGGGGAGCTGTTTTTT
CASSGGRSGTGELFF
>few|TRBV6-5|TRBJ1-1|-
TGTGCCAGCAGCCACGGACGAATGAACACTGAAGCTTTCTTT
CASSHGRMNTEAFF
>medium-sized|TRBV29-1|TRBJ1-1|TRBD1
TGCAGCGTGGTCAGGGGGCGCGTCACTGAAGCTTTCTTT
CSVVRGRVTEAFF
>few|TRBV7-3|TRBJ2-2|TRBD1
TGTGCCAGCAGCTTAATCTCCGGGACAGGGCCCGGGGAGCTGTTTTTT
CASSLISGTGPGELFF
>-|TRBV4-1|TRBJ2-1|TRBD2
TGCGCCAGCAGCCAAGTCCAGCTCCGGGAGGGACACAATGAGCAGTTCTTC
CASSQVQLREGHNEQFF
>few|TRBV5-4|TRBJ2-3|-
TGTGCCAGCAGCTTTAGGGGTGGAGATACGCAGTATTTT
CASSFRGGDTQYF